This TCR beta chain was identified during a study of T cell responses to AZD1222 COVID-19 vaccine. In the study overall: The study pooled second doses at about 4 or about 12 weeks. The study, taken as a whole, reports: Repertoire samples came only from after the peak T cell response.

Data came from immunoSEQ multiplex PCR; TCRdb stores just in-frame clones and leaves some out. The sample has roughly 180,000 clones, about 90% seen once. Concerning this clone: What it binds is not known.

CDR3 length equals 14 residues. The germline CDR1 and CDR2 sequences are SGHKS and YYEKEE (reference sequence). Trimming cost V 0 bases and J 7 bases, with 11 bases left between them. The clonotype originates from an adult in good health. The chain links TRBV5-5 to TRBJ1-5; perhaps TRBD1 as D (5 bases). The sequencing here drew on peripheral blood, taken on day 0 of AZD1222 vaccination. CDR3 loop: CASSLEGGEQPQHF. In DNA form, the CDR3 reads TGTGCCAGCAGCTTGGAGGGAGGGGAGCAGCCCCAGCATTTT.